Shown below are 11 T cell receptor beta chains from a single sample sequenced in a study of cytomegalovirus exposure and HLA in healthy donors. 13 Jbeta primers and 60 Vbeta primers were used for the PCR. Profiling relied on immunoSEQ multiplex PCR, and the TCRdb table lists in-frame clones only, not all of them. The sample holds approximately 120,000 clones, roughly 85% seen once. Material for sequencing was PBMCs. Source of these receptors: a woman aged 25 to 39 in good health and CMV-seropositive.

For this clone: Other DNA sequences in the sample encode the same CDR3. The chain couples TRBV7-9 to TRBJ1-1, with D uncertain. This CDR3 is 14 amino acids long. Trimming pared 1 base from V and 1 base from J, leaving 7 bases between. The germline V gene has CDR1 SEHNR and CDR2 FQNEAQ (reference sequence). DNA of the CDR3: TGTGCCAGCAGCTTAGGACATCAGAACACTGAAGCTTTCTTT. The encoded protein is CASSLGHQNTEAFF.

The J gene is TRBJ2-2, the V gene TRBV7-9; TRBD1 is a possible D gene (6 bases). The CDR3 totals 14 residues. Trimming removed 0 bases from V and 6 bases from J, with 8 bases in between. The germline CDR1 and CDR2 sequences are SEHNR and FQNEAQ (reference sequence). The CDR3 sequence is CASSLARTAGELFF. The CDR3 DNA follows: TGTGCCAGCAGCTTAGCGCGGACAGCCGGGGAGCTGTTTTTT.

The chain couples TRBV7-3 to TRBJ2-1, with 10 bases identical to TRBD2. Trimming at V came to 2 bases and at J to 2 bases, leaving 0 bases not matched to a gene. Germline CDR1 and CDR2: SGHTA and FQGTGA. This CDR3 has 15 residues. The CDR3 here is CASSLLAGAYNEQFF. The CDR3 region has the DNA TGTGCCAGCAGCTTACTAGCGGGGGCCTACAATGAGCAGTTCTTC.

The V gene is TRBV10-1, the J gene TRBJ1-4; D is unresolved. V was shortened by 2 bases and J by 8 bases, with 9 bases between the two germline ends. Germline CDR1 is WNHNN and CDR2 is SYGVQD (reference sequence). This CDR3 contains 13 residues. This CDR3 is CASSESRGEKLFF. CDR3 in DNA: TGCGCCAGCAGTGAGAGTCGGGGAGAAAAACTGTTTTTT.

This rearrangement joins TRBV13 to TRBJ2-7; weak D call: TRBD1 (7 bases). Trimming removed 1 base from V and 4 bases from J, with 17 bases in between. Germline CDR1 is PRHDT and CDR2 is FYEKMQ (reference sequence). This CDR3 is built from 16 residues. CDR3 residues: CASSLAGGQWAYEQYF. The CDR3 DNA reads as TGTGCCAGCAGCTTAGCCGGGGGACAGTGGGCGTACGAGCAGTACTTC. The complete variable domain, with remaining parts taken from reference TRBV13 and TRBJ2-7, reads AAGVIQSPRHLIKEKRETATLKCYPIPRHDTVYWYQQGPGQDPQFLISFYEKMQSDKGSIPDRFSAQQFSDYHSELNMSSLELGDSALYFCASSLAGGQWAYEQYFGPGTRLTVT.

The chain recombines TRBV2 with TRBJ1-5; D gene uncertain. Germline V lookup: CDR1 SNHLY, CDR2 FYNNEI. V lost 3 bases and J lost 5, with 8 bases in between. The CDR3 covers 13 residues. The DNA of the CDR3 is TGTGCCAGCAGTGAGGGAGGGTATCAGCCCCAGCATTTT. It yields the protein CASSEGGYQPQHF.

This chain joins TRBV28 and TRBJ1-3; 8 positions agree with TRBD1. Looked up from germline, CDR1 is MDHEN and CDR2 is SYDVKM. The CDR3 spans 15 residues. Trimming cost V 6 bases and J 1 base; bases outside gene matches: 5. CDR3 sequence reads: CASSSRGLSGNTIYF. The CDR3, as DNA: TGTGCCAGCAGCTCCAGGGGGCTGTCTGGAAACACCATATATTTT.

This chain links TRBV13 with TRBJ2-3; D not resolved. CDR3 length: 16 amino acids. V lost 9 bases to trimming and J lost 2 bases, with 21 bases between them. In germline, CDR1 is PRHDT, CDR2 FYEKMQ (reference sequence). DNA of the CDR3: TGTGCCAGTTGTTTGCGGAGCGCCTATAACACAGATACGCAGTATTTT. This sequence encodes CASCLRSAYNTDTQYF.

This chain joins TRBV28 and TRBJ2-5; D may be TRBD2 (6 bases). V shed 8 bases and J shed 5 bases, with 18 bases lying between them. The germline gives CDR1 MDHEN, CDR2 SYDVKM. The CDR3 spans 14 residues. The CDR3 DNA reads as TGTGCCAGCGCCAAACGGGCAGGGAGGGAGACCCAGTACTTC. This sequence encodes CASAKRAGRETQYF. The variable domain in full, completed from reference TRBV28 and TRBJ2-5, reads DVKVTQSSRYLVKRTGEKVFLECVQDMDHENMFWYRQDPGLGLRLIYFSYDVKMKEKGDIPEGYSVSREKKERFSLILESASTNQTSMYLCASAKRAGRETQYFGPGTRLLVL.

The rearrangement links TRBV28 to TRBJ2-1, with 9 bases identical to TRBD2. V lost 6 bases to trimming and J lost 4 bases; unmatched junction nucleotides: 7. CDR1 and CDR2 (germline): MDHEN, SYDVKM. The CDR3 contains 15 residues. CDR3 region: CASSPGLALYNEQFF. The CDR3 DNA sequence: TGTGCCAGCAGCCCCGGACTAGCGCTGTACAATGAGCAGTTCTTC.

CDR3 protein: CAWSVQGVVPQHF. The CDR3 DNA is TGTGCCTGGAGTGTACAGGGAGTTGTACCCCAGCATTTT. V usage is TRBV30 and J usage is TRBJ1-5; D perhaps matches TRBD1 (6 bases). Trimming stripped 0 bases from V and 10 bases from J, with 13 bases between. Per germline, CDR1 GTSNPN and CDR2 SVGIG (reference sequence). CDR3 length: 13 residues.